The 9 T cell receptor beta chains below were found in one sample sequenced in a study of CD8+CD57+ T cells in acquired aplastic anemia. Before being chosen for sequencing, patients had shown CD8+CD57+ cell expansion by flow cytometry. Genomic DNA, the template, was used for profiling of the TCR beta VDJ and CDR3. TCRdb re-derived calls from the reads in MiXCR, one entry per CDR3 protein. The sample records under 200,000 distinct CDR3 sequences, roughly half being singletons. Sequencing was performed on sorted CD4+, CD8+, or CD8+CD57+ T cells (not recorded which) from PBMCs. The receptors shown here come from a human donor with aplastic anemia.

V usage is TRBV25-1 and J usage is TRBJ2-1; 7 bases are shared with TRBD1. CDR3 length equals 15 residues. The germline V gene encodes CDR1 MGHDK and CDR2 SYGVNS. After removal of 3 bases from V and 5 bases from J, the junction contained 7 bases not matched to a gene. The CDR3 sequence is CASSDPGTVDNEQFF. The CDR3 DNA reads as TGTGCCAGCAGTGACCCCGGGACAGTAGACAATGAGCAGTTCTTC.

The chain is built from TRBV29-1 and TRBJ2-3; the match to TRBD1 covers 7 bases. CDR1 is SQVTM, CDR2 ANQGSEA, per germline. The CDR3 covers 15 residues. V lost 7 bases to trimming and J lost 3 bases; unmatched junction nucleotides: 13. In DNA form, the CDR3 reads TGCAGCGGTGATTCACAGGGGATGGCAACAGATACGCAGTATTTT. Amino acid sequence: CSGDSQGMATDTQYF.

The V and J genes are TRBV5-1 and TRBJ1-1; TRBD1 might be the D (6 bases). The V and J ends lost 4 bases and 2 bases respectively, with 9 bases between them. CDR1 is SGHRS and CDR2 is YFSETQ in the germline V gene. CDR3 size: 13 residues. The CDR3 here is CASSQGTNTEAFF. CDR3 in DNA: TGCGCCAGCAGCCAGGGGACAAACACTGAAGCTTTCTTT.

Many counts were recorded for this clonotype. This CDR3 is CASSVLENTGELFF. The CDR3, as DNA: TGTGCCAGCAGTGTTCTAGAGAACACCGGGGAGCTGTTTTTT. The rearrangement uses TRBV12-3 or TRBV12-4 and TRBJ2-2; D is uncertain. The CDR3 has 14 amino acids. The V end was cut by 5 bases, the J end by 1 base, with 8 bases between.

This clonotype was counted only a few times. The V and J genes are TRBV20-1 and TRBJ1-2; D is uncertain. From germline, CDR1 is DFQATT and CDR2 SNEGSKA (reference sequence). The CDR3 is 10 residues long. V dropped 3 bases and J dropped 8 bases, with 7 bases sitting between them. The CDR3, as DNA: TGCAGTGCTAGTTTTACCGGCTACACCTTC. As protein: CSASFTGYTF.

This clonotype was seen repeatedly, ten times or more. The chain joins TRBV18 to TRBJ2-5; D call uncertain. Germline CDR1 is KGHSH and CDR2 is LQKENI. This CDR3 has 13 residues. Trimming left V 3 bases short and J 4 bases short, with 9 bases between. CDR3 bases: TGTGCCAGCTCACCTATCATGGGAGAGACCCAGTACTTC. Its translation: CASSPIMGETQYF.

Ten or more counts support this clonotype. The chain employs TRBV6-1 and TRBJ2-1; TRBD1 might be the D (6 bases). Germline CDR1 and CDR2: MNHNS and SASEGT. Between the trimmed V and J ends, which lost 5 bases and 8 bases, there was a span of 19 bases. The CDR3 runs to 15 residues. The CDR3 DNA reads TGTGCCAGCAGTCGTACAGGGTTGGTGTCCCATGAGCAGTTCTTC. This gives the protein CASSRTGLVSHEQFF.

V gene TRBV2 combines with J gene TRBJ2-7; TRBD1 aligns across 7 bases. V was pared by 9 bases and J by 3 bases, with 8 bases of the junction left unmatched. Germline lookup yields CDR1 SNHLY and CDR2 FYNNEI. This CDR3 has 13 residues. For the CDR3, the DNA is TGTGCCAGACGGGACAGCTCGGACTACGAGCAGTACTTC. The encoded protein is CARRDSSDYEQYF. Full variable domain (remainder filled in from reference TRBV2 and TRBJ2-7): EPEVTQTPSHQVTQMGQEVILRCVPISNHLYFYWYRQILGQKVEFLVSFYNNEISEKSEIFDDQFSVERPDGSNFTLKIRSTKLEDSAMYFCARRDSSDYEQYFGPGTRLTVT.

The table lists this clonotype with many counts. This rearrangement joins TRBV11-2 to TRBJ1-1; the match to TRBD1 covers 9 bases. V was clipped by 5 bases and J by 3 bases; unmatched bases: 7. Germline V gene data show CDR1 as SGHAT and CDR2 as FQNNGV. CDR3 length equals 15 residues. Written as DNA, the CDR3 is TGTGCCAGCAGCCCGGGGACAGGGACGGACACTGAAGCTTTCTTT. This codes for CASSPGTGTDTEAFF. The variable domain in full, completed from reference TRBV11-2 and TRBJ1-1, reads EAGVAQSPRYKIIEKRQSVAFWCNPISGHATLYWYQQILGQGPKLLIQFQNNGVVDDSQLPKDRFSAERLKGVDSTLKIQPAKLEDSAVYLCASSPGTGTDTEAFFGQGTRLTVV.